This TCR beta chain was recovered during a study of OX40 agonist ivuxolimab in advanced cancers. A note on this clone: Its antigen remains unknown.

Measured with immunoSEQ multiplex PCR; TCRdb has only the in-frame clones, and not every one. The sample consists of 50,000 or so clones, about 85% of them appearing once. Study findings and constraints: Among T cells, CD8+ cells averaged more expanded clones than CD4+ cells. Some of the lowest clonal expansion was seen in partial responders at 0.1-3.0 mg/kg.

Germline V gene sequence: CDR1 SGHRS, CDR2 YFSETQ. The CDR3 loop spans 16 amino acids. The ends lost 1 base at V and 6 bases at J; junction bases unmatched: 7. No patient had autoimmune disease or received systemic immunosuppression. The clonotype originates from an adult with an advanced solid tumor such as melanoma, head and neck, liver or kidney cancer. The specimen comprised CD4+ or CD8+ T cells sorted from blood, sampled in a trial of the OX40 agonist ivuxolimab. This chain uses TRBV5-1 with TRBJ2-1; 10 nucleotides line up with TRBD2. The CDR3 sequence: CASSLSLAGARNEQFF. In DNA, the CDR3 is TGCGCCAGCAGCTTGTCGCTAGCGGGAGCTCGCAATGAGCAGTTCTTC. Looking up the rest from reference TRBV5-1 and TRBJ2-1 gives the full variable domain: KAGVTQTPRYLIKTRGQQVTLSCSPISGHRSVSWYQQTPGQGLQFLFEYFSETQRNKGNFPGRFSGRQFSNSRSEMNVSTLELGDSALYLCASSLSLAGARNEQFFGPGTRLTVL.